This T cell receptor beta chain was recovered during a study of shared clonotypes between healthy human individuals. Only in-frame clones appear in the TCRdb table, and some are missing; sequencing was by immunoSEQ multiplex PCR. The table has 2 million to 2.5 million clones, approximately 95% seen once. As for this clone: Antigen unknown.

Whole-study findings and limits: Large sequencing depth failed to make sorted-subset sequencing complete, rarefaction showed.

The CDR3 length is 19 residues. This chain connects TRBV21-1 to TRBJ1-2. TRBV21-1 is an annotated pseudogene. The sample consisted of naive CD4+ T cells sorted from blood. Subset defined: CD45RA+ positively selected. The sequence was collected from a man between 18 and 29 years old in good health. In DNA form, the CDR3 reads TGTGCCAGCAGCAAGGGACTTTGGGGCAGCCCAGCCTATAACTATGGCTACACCTTC. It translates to CASSKGLWGSPAYNYGYTF.